The clone carrying this T cell receptor beta chain has at least ten counts. The CDR3 contains 15 residues. Trimming took off 0 bases at V and 5 bases at J, with 13 bases between the two ends. CDR1 and CDR2 (germline): SGHAT, FQNNGV. This entry comes from a study of T cells in Graves' hyperthyroidism and ophthalmopathy. The investigators amplified TCR beta CDR3 regions from RNA transcripts. An initial round of RT-PCR targeting the TCR CDR3 relied on the HTBI primer set. TCRdb called the multiplex PCR reads again in MiXCR, with one record for every CDR3 protein. This sample has 250,000 to 300,000 distinct CDR3 sequences, with about an eighth found just once. Patients aged 18 to 65 with hyperthyroidism were newly diagnosed, with duration under 2 months. PBMCs were sourced from approximately 9 ml fresh peripheral blood.

This receptor was identified in a woman in her thirties with Graves' hyperthyroidism that later progressed to Graves' ophthalmopathy. V is TRBV11-2 and J is TRBJ2-5, with D perhaps TRBD2 (6 bases). The sample was blood. CDR3 nucleotide sequence: TGTGCCAGCAGCTTAGATCCTAGCGAAGCGGAGACCCAGTACTTC. Its translation: CASSLDPSEAETQYF.